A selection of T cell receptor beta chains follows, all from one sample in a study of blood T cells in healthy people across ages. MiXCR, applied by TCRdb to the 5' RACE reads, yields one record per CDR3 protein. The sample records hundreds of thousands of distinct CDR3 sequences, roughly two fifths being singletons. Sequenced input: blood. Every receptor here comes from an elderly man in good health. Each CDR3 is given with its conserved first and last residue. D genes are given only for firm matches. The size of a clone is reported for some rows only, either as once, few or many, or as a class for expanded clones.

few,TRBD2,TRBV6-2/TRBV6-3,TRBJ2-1,TGTGCCAGCAGTTCGGCCGGGGGGATAGCGGGGGCCTACAATGAGCAGTTCTTC,CASSSAGGIAGAYNEQFF
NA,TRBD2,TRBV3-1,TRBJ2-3,TGTGCCAGCAGCCACGCAAGAGGGGGACTAGCGGGAGTGGAGACAGATACGCAATATTTT,CASSHARGGLAGVETDTQYF
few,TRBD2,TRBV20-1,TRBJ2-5,TGCAGTGCTAGAGGCGGGAGAAGGGAGACCCAGTACTTC,CSARGGRRETQYF
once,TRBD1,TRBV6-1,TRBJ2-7,TGTGCCAGCAGATTCGGACAGGGGGCCGGCACCTACAATGAGCAGTACTTC,CASRFGQGAGTYNEQYF
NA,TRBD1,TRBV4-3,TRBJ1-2,TGCGCCAGCAGCCAAGATATTTCGGGGACAGTGCCCAACTATGGCTACACCTTC,CASSQDISGTVPNYGYTF
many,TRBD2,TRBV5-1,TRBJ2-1,TGCGCCAGCAGCTTGGGGGGGACTAGCGGGAGAATTGGGAATGAGCAGTTCTTC,CASSLGGTSGRIGNEQFF
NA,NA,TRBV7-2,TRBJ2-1,TGTGCCAGCACGGACCTTGTCCACAATGAGCAGTTCTTC,CASTDLVHNEQFF
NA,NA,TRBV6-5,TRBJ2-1,TGTGCCAGCAGACCTACTCTGAGCTCCTACAATGAGCAGTTCTTC,CASRPTLSSYNEQFF
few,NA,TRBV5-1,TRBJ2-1,TGCGCCAGCAGCTTGGGACGGACGAATGAGCAGTTCTTC,CASSLGRTNEQFF
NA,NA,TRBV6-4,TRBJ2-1,TGTGCCAGCAGTTTGACAGTCGACAATGAGCAGTTCTTC,CASSLTVDNEQFF
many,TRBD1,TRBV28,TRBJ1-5,TGTGCCAGCAGTTCCAGGGACAGGGAAACGTCTCAGCCCCAGCATTTT,CASSSRDRETSQPQHF
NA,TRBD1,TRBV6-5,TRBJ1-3,TGTGCCAGCACCTCAGGGGGCGATTCTGGAAACACCATATATTTT,CASTSGGDSGNTIYF
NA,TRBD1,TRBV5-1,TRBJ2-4,TGCGCCAGCAGCTTGGTCGGACAGGACCTAGCCAAAAACATTCAGTACTTC,CASSLVGQDLAKNIQYF
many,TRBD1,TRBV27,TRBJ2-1,TGTGCCAGCAGTTTTCCGGACAGGGTCAATGAGCAGTTCTTC,CASSFPDRVNEQFF
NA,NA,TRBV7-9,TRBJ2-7,TGTGCCAGCAGCTCCCCCCGGGCGGCCGGCTACGAGCAGTACTTC,CASSSPRAAGYEQYF
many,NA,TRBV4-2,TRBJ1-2,TGTGCCAGCAGCCAAGAAGGTGGGGACGGCTATGGCTACACCTTC,CASSQEGGDGYGYTF
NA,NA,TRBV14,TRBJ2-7,TGTGCCAGCAGCCAAACCCCGGGGACAAGGAGCTCCTACGAGCAGTACTTC,CASSQTPGTRSSYEQYF
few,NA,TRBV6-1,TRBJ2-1,TGTGCCAGCAAACTTGAGACGAGCTCCTACAATGAGCAGTTCTTC,CASKLETSSYNEQFF
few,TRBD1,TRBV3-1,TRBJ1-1,TGTGCCAGCAGCCAAGGACAGGGGGCAGCTGAAGCTTTCTTT,CASSQGQGAAEAFF
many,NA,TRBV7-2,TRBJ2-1,TGTGCCAGCAGCGACTACAATGAGCAGTTCTTC,CASSDYNEQFF
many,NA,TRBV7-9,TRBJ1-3,TGTGCCAGCAGCCCCCGAGCCGTTGGAAACACCATATATTTT,CASSPRAVGNTIYF
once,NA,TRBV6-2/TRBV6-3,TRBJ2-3,TGTGCCAGCAGTTACTCGGAGGTTGGCACAGATACGCAGTATTTT,CASSYSEVGTDTQYF
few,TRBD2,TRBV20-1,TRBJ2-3,TGCAGTGCTAGCGGGGGGACCTACACAGATACGCAGTATTTT,CSASGGTYTDTQYF
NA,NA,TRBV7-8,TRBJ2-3,TGTGCCAGCAGCATCTTAGGAATGGACAGCACAGATACGCAGTATTTT,CASSILGMDSTDTQYF
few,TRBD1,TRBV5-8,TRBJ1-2,TGTGCCAGCAGCACCCCCGGGACAGGCTCTCGCTATGGCTACACCTTC,CASSTPGTGSRYGYTF
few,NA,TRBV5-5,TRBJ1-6,TGTGCCAGCAGCAACTACGGGACGGCGAGCTCCTATAATTCACCCCTCCACTTT,CASSNYGTASSYNSPLHF
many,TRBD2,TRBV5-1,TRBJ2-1,TGCGCCAGCAGGGGCACCGGGGGGAACAATGAGCAGTTCTTC,CASRGTGGNNEQFF
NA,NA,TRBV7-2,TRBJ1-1,TGTGCCAGCACCAGGGTAGGCACGAACACTGAAGCTTTCTTT,CASTRVGTNTEAFF
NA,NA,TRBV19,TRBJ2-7,TGTGCCAGTAGCCCCCAGGGAGGAAGGTCCTACGAGCAGTACTTC,CASSPQGGRSYEQYF
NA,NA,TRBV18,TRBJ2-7,TGTGCCAGCTCAGCATCCGGGAAGGACTACGAGCAGTACTTC,CASSASGKDYEQYF
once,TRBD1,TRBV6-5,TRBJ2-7,TGTGCCAGCAGGCAGACAGGGGCGGGGATCGAGCAGTACTTC,CASRQTGAGIEQYF
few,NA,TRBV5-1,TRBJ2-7,TGCGCCAGCAGCTTGGACACAGCGCCGAGCGAGCAGTACTTC,CASSLDTAPSEQYF
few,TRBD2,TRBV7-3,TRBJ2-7,TGTGCCAGCAGCCTCAGAGCGGGAGGGATTTACGAGCAGTACTTC,CASSLRAGGIYEQYF
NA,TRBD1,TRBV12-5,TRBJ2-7,TGTGCTAGTGGTCACGGACAGGTGTACGAGCAGTACTTC,CASGHGQVYEQYF
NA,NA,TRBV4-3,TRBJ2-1,TGCGCCAGCAGCCAAGGGGGGGCCGGCTCCTACAATGAGCAGTTCTTC,CASSQGGAGSYNEQFF
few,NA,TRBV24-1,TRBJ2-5,TGTGCCACCAGTGATGGGCGACAAGGGCAGGGTAGGGAGACCCAGTACTTC,CATSDGRQGQGRETQYF
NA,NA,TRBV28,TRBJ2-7,TGTGCCAGCAGCCAAAGTGGACTGACCTACGAGCAGTACTTC,CASSQSGLTYEQYF
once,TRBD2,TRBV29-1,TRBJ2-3,TGCAGCGTTTCAGCCGGGGGGACCACAGATACGCAGTATTTT,CSVSAGGTTDTQYF
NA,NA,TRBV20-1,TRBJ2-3,TGCAGTGCCCCCCGATTGTCGGGACTTAGCACAGATACGCAGTATTTT,CSAPRLSGLSTDTQYF
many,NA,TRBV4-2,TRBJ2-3,TGTGCCAGCAGCCAAGAACAGCAAGCCACAGATACGCAGTATTTT,CASSQEQQATDTQYF